These 7 T cell receptor beta chains originate from one sample sequenced in a study of blood T cell repertoires in COVID-19. Some clones are missing from TCRdb's copy, which holds only in-frame ones; the method was immunoSEQ multiplex PCR. This sample carries 200,000 to 300,000 clones, 65% to 90% of them seen once, and the ten largest clones take 2% to 2.5%. Sample: peripheral blood. The receptor source for this set is a man aged 40-55 years who had recovered from COVID-19.

The genes are TRBV30 and TRBJ1-2; 9 positions match TRBD1. Germline V gives CDR1 GTSNPN, CDR2 SVGIG (reference sequence). V dropped 5 bases and J dropped 4; count of bases not matched to a gene: 5. This CDR3 spans 13 amino acids. The CDR3 protein is CAWGTGGSYGYTF. DNA for the CDR3: TGTGCCTGGGGTACAGGGGGCAGCTATGGCTACACCTTC.

The chain uses TRBV6-1 and TRBJ2-2; 8 bases fit TRBD1. The CDR3 sequence is 15 residues long. The germline V gene has CDR1 MNHNS and CDR2 SASEGT. Losses at the gene ends were 3 bases for V and 5 bases for J; bases not matched to a gene: 5. The CDR3: CASSETGVVTGELFF. The DNA of the CDR3 is TGTGCCAGCAGTGAGACAGGGGTCGTGACCGGGGAGCTGTTTTTT.

This rearrangement joins TRBV9 to TRBJ2-2; no clear D. CDR3 size: 13 residues. Per germline, CDR1 SGDLS and CDR2 YYNGEE. V lost 0 bases, J lost 5 bases, and 5 bases lay in between. The CDR3 reads CASSVELTGELFF. Written as DNA, the CDR3 is TGTGCCAGCAGCGTAGAACTAACCGGGGAGCTGTTTTTT. Filled out from reference TRBV9 and TRBJ2-2, the complete variable domain reads DSGVTQTPKHLITATGQRVTLRCSPRSGDLSVYWYQQSLDQGLQFLIQYYNGEERAKGNILERFSAQQFPDLHSELNLSSLELGDSALYFCASSVELTGELFFGEGSRLTVL.

The chain combines TRBV5-4 with TRBJ1-1; 10 nucleotides agree with TRBD1. This CDR3 spans 14 amino acids. The V gene end was trimmed by 4 bases and the J gene end by 6 bases; junction bases not matched to a gene: 6. Germline CDR1 SGHNT, CDR2 YYREEE (reference sequence). The chain's CDR3 is CASSRQGAYAEAFF. DNA for the CDR3: TGTGCCAGCAGCAGACAGGGGGCGTACGCTGAAGCTTTCTTT.

The V call is TRBV15, the J call TRBJ2-1; TRBD2 agrees at 9 bases. From germline, CDR1 is LNHNV and CDR2 YYDKDF (reference sequence). This CDR3 region has 17 residues. With 0 bases clipped from V and 8 bases from J, the junction kept 11 bases outside the gene matches. The CDR3 bases are TGTGCCACCAGCAGAGATAGGTTACTAGCGGGTGAGGATGAGCAGTTCTTC. Translated, it gives CATSRDRLLAGEDEQFF.

This chain joins TRBV5-1 and TRBJ2-2, with 8 positions matching TRBD2. Germline CDR1 and CDR2: SGHRS and YFSETQ. CDR3 length: 17 amino acids. The J segment lost 5 bases and the V segment lost 6 bases, leaving 15 bases of the junction unmatched. The CDR3 protein is CASNAGGYRGRTGELFF. The CDR3 DNA follows: TGCGCCAGCAATGCAGGCGGGTACCGCGGGAGGACCGGGGAGCTGTTTTTT.

This clone was counted once. V gene TRBV10-1 combines with J gene TRBJ1-4, with 9 bases identical to TRBD1. The germline CDR1 and CDR2 sequences are WNHNN and SYGVQD (reference sequence). Trimming removed 0 bases from V and 8 bases from J; junction bases left unmatched: 7. The CDR3 spans 16 residues. The CDR3 reads CASSESTGTGREKLFF. The CDR3 region has the DNA TGCGCCAGCAGTGAGTCGACCGGGACAGGGAGGGAAAAACTGTTTTTT.